These 28 T cell receptor beta chains were all obtained from the same sample, sequenced in a study of OX40 agonist ivuxolimab in advanced cancers. This table comes from immunoSEQ multiplex PCR, and its TCRdb copy is limited to in-frame clones, with some not included. The sample carries roughly 22,000 clones, about nine tenths recorded once. The source material was CD4+ or CD8+ T cells sorted from blood, sampled in a trial of the OX40 agonist ivuxolimab. The receptors here all came from an adult with an advanced solid tumor such as melanoma, head and neck, liver or kidney cancer.

The V call is TRBV27, the J call TRBJ2-1, with a weak D call TRBD1 (5 bases). The V end lost 2 bases, the J end lost 6 bases, and 8 bases lay between the germline ends. CDR1 is MNHEY and CDR2 is SMNVEV in the germline V gene (reference sequence). CDR3 length equals 13 residues. CDR3 loop: CASSLSRANEQFF. CDR3 coding DNA: TGTGCCAGCAGTTTAAGCAGGGCCAATGAGCAGTTCTTC.

The chain has TRBV7-9 and TRBJ1-5; unclear D gene. CDR3 size: 14 residues. The germline gives CDR1 SEHNR, CDR2 FQNEAQ (reference sequence). The germline V and J ends were trimmed by 4 bases and 2 bases, with 9 bases remaining between them. This chain's CDR3 is CASSSSNRNQPQHF. CDR3 DNA sequence: TGTGCCAGCAGCTCCTCTAACCGCAATCAGCCCCAGCATTTT.

V usage is TRBV9 and J usage is TRBJ2-3; D not resolved. CDR1 and CDR2 (germline): SGDLS, YYNGEE. The CDR3 is 12 residues long. V was shortened by 3 bases and J by 3 bases, with 5 bases between the two germline ends. The CDR3 loop reads CASSDPTDTQYF. Here the CDR3 DNA reads TGTGCCAGCAGCGACCCTACAGATACGCAGTATTTT.

The V gene is TRBV4-3, the J gene TRBJ2-5, with D hard to call. This CDR3 has 11 amino acids. Between the trimmed V and J ends, which lost 0 bases and 5 bases, there was a span of 1 base. Germline V CDR1 and CDR2: LGHNA, YSLEER. The chain's CDR3 is CASSQDETQYF. The CDR3, as DNA: TGCGCCAGCAGCCAAGACGAGACCCAGTACTTC.

The V call is TRBV10-3, the J call TRBJ1-6; no definite D call. Between the trimmed V and J ends, which lost 0 bases and 10 bases, there was a span of 19 bases. There are 17 residues in the CDR3. Germline V lookup: CDR1 ENHRY, CDR2 SYGVKD. The CDR3 sequence is CAISESKTAAVGSPLHF. CDR3 nucleotide sequence: TGTGCCATCAGTGAGTCGAAGACGGCGGCAGTGGGATCACCCCTCCACTTT.

This clone was recorded once. J is TRBJ2-1 and V is TRBV6-5; TRBD2 matches at 11 bases. Unmatched junction bases numbered 2, after V lost 4 bases and J lost 3 bases. The germline CDR1 and CDR2 sequences are MNHEY and SVGAGI. The CDR3 runs 15 residues. CDR3 nucleotide sequence: TGTGCCAGCAGTTTCGGGACTAGCGGCTACAATGAGCAGTTCTTC. It specifies CASSFGTSGYNEQFF.

This chain links TRBV11-1 with TRBJ2-3; D may correspond to TRBD1 or TRBD2 (6 bases each). CDR1 and CDR2 (germline): SGHAT, FQDESV (reference sequence). Trimming stripped 2 bases from V and 1 base from J, with 10 bases between. The CDR3 loop spans 15 amino acids. The CDR3 loop reads CASSLIRGRTDTQYF. The CDR3 DNA reads TGTGCCAGCAGCTTAATTCGGGGGCGCACAGATACGCAGTATTTT.

CDR3 in DNA: TGTGCCAGCAAGGTGGGAACTAGCACAGATACGCAGTATTTT. It is translated as CASKVGTSTDTQYF. The chain recombines TRBV27 with TRBJ2-3, with unresolved D. The CDR3 spans 14 residues. Trimming removed 7 bases from V and 0 bases from J, with 11 bases in between. Germline loops: CDR1 MNHEY, CDR2 SMNVEV (reference sequence).

The rearrangement links TRBV19 to TRBJ1-2, with TRBD1 matching over 7 bases. J lost 0 bases, V lost 6 bases, and 4 bases had no gene match. CDR1 and CDR2 from the germline V gene are LNHDA and SQIVND (reference sequence). This CDR3 is 14 amino acids long. The CDR3 DNA reads as TGTGCCAGTAGAGGGGACAGCGCTAACTATGGCTACACCTTC. Amino acid sequence: CASRGDSANYGYTF.

V and J are TRBV27 and TRBJ2-7, with D perhaps TRBD1 (7 bases). Germline V lookup: CDR1 MNHEY, CDR2 SMNVEV (reference sequence). This CDR3 contains 18 residues. V lost 5 bases to trimming and J lost 1 base, with 24 bases between them. CDR3 region: CASSAGTVQTGPSYEQYF. In DNA form, the CDR3 reads TGTGCCAGCAGTGCGGGGACAGTACAGACGGGACCGTCCTACGAGCAGTACTTC.

The DNA of the CDR3 is TGTGCCAGCAGCTTAAAGTCCCCTTACAATGAGCAGTTCTTC. This translates into CASSLKSPYNEQFF. This chain joins TRBV13 and TRBJ2-1; D gene uncertain. Germline V lookup: CDR1 PRHDT, CDR2 FYEKMQ (reference sequence). The CDR3 extends over 14 amino acids. Trimming left V 2 bases short and J 4 bases short, with 9 bases between. The whole variable domain, filled in from reference TRBV13 and TRBJ2-1, reads AAGVIQSPRHLIKEKRETATLKCYPIPRHDTVYWYQQGPGQDPQFLISFYEKMQSDKGSIPDRFSAQQFSDYHSELNMSSLELGDSALYFCASSLKSPYNEQFFGPGTRLTVL.

Points on this clone: The sample contains more than one DNA sequence encoding this CDR3. V is TRBV11-3 and J is TRBJ1-5; D remains ambiguous. This CDR3 comprises 15 residues. Germline assignment: CDR1 SGHNT and CDR2 YENEEA. V lost 3 bases and J 1 base, leaving 10 bases between the germline ends. Written as DNA, the CDR3 is TGTGCCAGCAGCTTGGAGGGTGGAAGCAATCAGCCCCAGCATTTT. Translated: CASSLEGGSNQPQHF.

This clone was observed a single time. This sequence joins TRBV25-1 and TRBJ2-1, with no clear D. Per germline, CDR1 MGHDK and CDR2 SYGVNS. V was shortened by 1 base and J by 2 bases, with 12 bases between the two germline ends. The length of the CDR3 is 16 residues. The CDR3 nucleotides read TGTGCCAGCAGTGAATTTTTCGGGTTCCCCTACAATGAGCAGTTCTTC. Translated: CASSEFFGFPYNEQFF.

The rearrangement uses TRBV9 and TRBJ2-3, with D unclear. The CDR3 consists of 15 residues. Germline loops: CDR1 SGDLS, CDR2 YYNGEE. With 2 bases removed from V and 1 base from J, the gap between germline ends came to 11 bases. The CDR3 here is CASSVQWGGTDTQYF. DNA for the CDR3: TGTGCCAGCAGCGTCCAGTGGGGTGGCACAGATACGCAGTATTTT. Full variable domain (rest looked up from reference TRBV9 and TRBJ2-3): DSGVTQTPKHLITATGQRVTLRCSPRSGDLSVYWYQQSLDQGLQFLIQYYNGEERAKGNILERFSAQQFPDLHSELNLSSLELGDSALYFCASSVQWGGTDTQYFGPGTRLTVL.

The V gene is TRBV5-8, the J gene TRBJ2-7; tentatively, D is TRBD2 (6 bases). This CDR3 comprises 12 residues. Germline V lookup: CDR1 SGHTS, CDR2 YDEGEE. V was cut by 4 bases and J by 7 bases, with 12 bases left in between. The CDR3 is CASSLLRGEQYF. The DNA of the CDR3 is TGTGCCAGCAGCCTTCTCCGGGGGGAGCAGTACTTC.

This chain uses TRBV14 with TRBJ1-1; D might be TRBD1 (6 bases). The CDR3 has 19 residues. The V end was cut by 0 bases, the J end by 2 bases, with 22 bases between. CDR1 SGHDN and CDR2 FVKESK come from the germline V gene. The CDR3 nucleotides read TGTGCCAGCAGCCAAGATAATAAGGGGGGCGCAGAGGAAAACACTGAAGCTTTCTTT. It translates to CASSQDNKGGAEENTEAFF.

The chain carries TRBV9 and TRBJ1-3, with D unresolved. V was trimmed by 1 base and J by 2 bases, leaving 10 bases between them. CDR3 length equals 15 residues. Germline V CDR1 and CDR2: SGDLS, YYNGEE. The CDR3 reads CASSVQAYPGNTIYF. The CDR3 DNA is TGTGCCAGCAGCGTACAAGCCTATCCTGGAAACACCATATATTTT.

The chain is built from TRBV28 and TRBJ1-1, with a weak D call TRBD1 (6 bases). CDR3 length: 13 residues. V lost 6 bases, J lost 4 bases, and 12 bases lay in between. Germline V lookup: CDR1 MDHEN, CDR2 SYDVKM. The CDR3, as DNA: TGTGCCAGCAGCCCCACAGGGATCACTGAAGCTTTCTTT. Its translation: CASSPTGITEAFF.

The gene calls are TRBV19 and TRBJ2-7; 9 nucleotides match TRBD1. The germline V gene has CDR1 LNHDA and CDR2 SQIVND (reference sequence). The CDR3 loop spans 17 amino acids. V trimming: 2 bases; J trimming: 0 bases; junction bases outside the gene matches: 8. DNA for the CDR3: TGTGCCAGTAGTATAACCGGACAGGGGTACGGCTCCTACGAGCAGTACTTC. It specifies CASSITGQGYGSYEQYF.

This chain joins TRBV28 and TRBJ2-1; D is tentatively TRBD1 or TRBD2 (5 bases each). CDR1 MDHEN and CDR2 SYDVKM come from the germline V gene. The CDR3 spans 15 residues. V lost 6 bases to trimming and J lost 7 bases, with 19 bases between them. CDR3 in amino acids: CASSPSGTSRNEQFF. The CDR3 DNA follows: TGTGCCAGCAGCCCCTCCGGGACCAGCAGAAATGAGCAGTTCTTC. Complete variable domain (other parts from reference TRBV28 and TRBJ2-1): DVKVTQSSRYLVKRTGEKVFLECVQDMDHENMFWYRQDPGLGLRLIYFSYDVKMKEKGDIPEGYSVSREKKERFSLILESASTNQTSMYLCASSPSGTSRNEQFFGPGTRLTVL.

CDR3: CASSFDFRGLGYGYTF. In DNA form, the CDR3 reads TGTGCCAGCAGTTTTGACTTTAGGGGATTGGGCTATGGCTACACCTTC. V usage is TRBV28 and J usage is TRBJ1-2, with D maybe TRBD1 (5 bases). This CDR3 is 16 amino acids long. The V and J ends lost 3 bases and 4 bases respectively, with 18 bases between them. Germline-derived CDR1 and CDR2 are MDHEN and SYDVKM.

V is TRBV27 and J is TRBJ1-2; D remains ambiguous. V lost 9 bases and J lost 8, with 25 bases in between. The CDR3 sequence is 15 residues long. Germline V gives CDR1 MNHEY, CDR2 SMNVEV (reference sequence). CDR3 residues: CASAGLRRELIGYTF. For the CDR3, the DNA is TGTGCCAGTGCGGGCCTTCGAAGGGAACTTATCGGCTACACCTTC.

This clone was detected once. The chain is built from TRBV11-2 and TRBJ2-1; TRBD2 aligns across 9 bases. V lost 2 bases, J lost 0 bases, and 5 bases stayed unmatched. This CDR3 is built from 17 residues. The germline V gene has CDR1 SGHAT and CDR2 FQNNGV. CDR3 coding DNA: TGTGCCAGCAGCTTACTCCCTAGCGGGGACTCCTACAATGAGCAGTTCTTC. This gives the protein CASSLLPSGDSYNEQFF.

This chain links TRBV15 with TRBJ1-5, with unresolved D. The germline CDR1 and CDR2 sequences are LNHNV and YYDKDF (reference sequence). V was clipped by 2 bases and J by 1 base, with 15 bases between them. The CDR3 length is 17 residues. DNA of the CDR3: TGTGCCACCAGCAGATTGTACCCTCCATCGAGCAATCAGCCCCAGCATTTT. Its translation: CATSRLYPPSSNQPQHF.

This chain uses TRBV10-3 with TRBJ2-7; D remains ambiguous. Germline V gene data show CDR1 as ENHRY and CDR2 as SYGVKD. The CDR3 has 12 amino acids. V shed 6 bases and J shed 6 bases, with 12 bases lying between them. The CDR3 sequence: CAISDFTPEQYF. The DNA of the CDR3 is TGTGCCATCAGCGACTTTACCCCCGAGCAGTACTTC.

This chain uses TRBV9 with TRBJ2-2, with TRBD2 identical over 12 bases. Germline V gives CDR1 SGDLS, CDR2 YYNGEE. The CDR3 has 16 amino acids. The junction had 6 bases not matched to a gene; V was cut back by 0 bases and J by 9 bases. CDR3 bases: TGTGCCAGCAGCGTAGCTACGACTAGCGGGAGCAGGGAGCTGTTTTTT. Its translation: CASSVATTSGSRELFF.

This clone appeared a few times. The V and J genes are TRBV6-6 and TRBJ1-1, with D unresolved. The V end lost 3 bases, the J end lost 2 bases, and 4 bases lay between the germline ends. Germline V lookup: CDR1 MNHNY, CDR2 SVGAGI (reference sequence). The CDR3 has 12 amino acids. CDR3 in amino acids: CASSYANTEAFF. Written as DNA, the CDR3 is TGTGCCAGCAGTTATGCTAACACTGAAGCTTTCTTT.

The rearrangement joins TRBV30 to TRBJ1-2; the D gene is possibly TRBD1 (5 bases). This CDR3 has 19 residues. The V and J ends lost 3 bases and 1 base respectively, with 27 bases between them. Germline V gives CDR1 GTSNPN, CDR2 SVGIG (reference sequence). CDR3 amino acids: CAWSAPSGTGHDFNYGYTF. As DNA, the CDR3 is TGTGCCTGGAGCGCCCCCTCCGGGACCGGGCACGACTTTAACTATGGCTACACCTTC.